This T cell receptor (beta chain) was found in a study of CXCR3-negative and CXCR3-positive naive CD8 T cells. This CDR3 has 14 residues. Details on this clonotype: The antigen is unknown.

UMI-labeled TRB cDNA libraries were prepared by 5' RACE. TCRdb re-called the 5' RACE reads and catalogs CDR3 proteins one per entry, DNA excluded. The listing records about 56,000 distinct CDR3 sequences. Study-level points and caveats: Memory CD8+ cells showed much lower diversity, while both naive subsets were comparably high. Naive subsets had comparable surface CD5; TCR strength was inferred from TRB CDR3 properties.

The gene calls are TRBV12-3 or TRBV12-4 and TRBJ2-3; TCRdb's D call, TRBD2, is unchecked because there is no DNA. The sample consisted of memory CD8+ T cells from blood. The sequence was obtained from a human donor in good health. Some clones in this sample may be carry-over from other donors' samples. CDR3 in amino acids: CASSLGAPTDTQYF.